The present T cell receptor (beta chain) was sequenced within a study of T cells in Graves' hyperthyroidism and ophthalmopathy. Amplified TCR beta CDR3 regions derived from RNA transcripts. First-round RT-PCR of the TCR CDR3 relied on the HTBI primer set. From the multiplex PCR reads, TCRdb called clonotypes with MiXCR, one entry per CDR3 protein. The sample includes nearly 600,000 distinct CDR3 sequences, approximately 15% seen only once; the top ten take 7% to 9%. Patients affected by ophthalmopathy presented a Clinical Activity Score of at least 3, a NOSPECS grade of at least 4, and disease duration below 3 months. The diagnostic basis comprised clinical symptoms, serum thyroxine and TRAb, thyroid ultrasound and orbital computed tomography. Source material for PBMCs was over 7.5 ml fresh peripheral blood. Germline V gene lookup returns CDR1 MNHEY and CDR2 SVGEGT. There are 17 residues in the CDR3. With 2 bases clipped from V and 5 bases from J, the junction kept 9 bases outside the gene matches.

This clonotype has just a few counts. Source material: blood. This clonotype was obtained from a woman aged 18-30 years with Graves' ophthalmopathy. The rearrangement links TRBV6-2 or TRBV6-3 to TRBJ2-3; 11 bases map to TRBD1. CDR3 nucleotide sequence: TGTGCCAGCAGTTACAATCCTAGGACAGGGGGCCTAGATACGCAGTATTTT. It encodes CASSYNPRTGGLDTQYF.